The clone carrying this T cell receptor beta chain came up a few times. As yet, its antigen is unknown. Each donor was a healthy Caucasian. Template switching added a universal primer site; cDNA carried unique molecular identifiers. TCRdb reanalysed the 5' RACE reads using MiXCR and keeps one entry per CDR3 protein. Among 350,000 to 450,000 distinct CDR3 sequences listed, around 20% were seen once. Trimming cost V 0 bases and J 8 bases, with 12 bases left between them. Germline lookup yields CDR1 SGHTA and CDR2 FQGNSA. The CDR3 consists of 14 residues. This record belongs to a study of identical twins. Broader study findings: Insertions were fewer in abundant cord blood beta clonotypes, whereas memory repertoires showed none of this pattern. Within beta out-of-frame sequences, the excess sharing observed between twins was weaker.

The source material was naive T cells sorted from blood. The receptor's source is a man aged 50 or older in good health. The chain has TRBV7-2 and TRBJ2-3; D remains ambiguous. CDR3 DNA: TGTGCCAGCAGCTTAGCGAGATCCCTCGGTACGCAGTATTTT. Its protein product is CASSLARSLGTQYF.